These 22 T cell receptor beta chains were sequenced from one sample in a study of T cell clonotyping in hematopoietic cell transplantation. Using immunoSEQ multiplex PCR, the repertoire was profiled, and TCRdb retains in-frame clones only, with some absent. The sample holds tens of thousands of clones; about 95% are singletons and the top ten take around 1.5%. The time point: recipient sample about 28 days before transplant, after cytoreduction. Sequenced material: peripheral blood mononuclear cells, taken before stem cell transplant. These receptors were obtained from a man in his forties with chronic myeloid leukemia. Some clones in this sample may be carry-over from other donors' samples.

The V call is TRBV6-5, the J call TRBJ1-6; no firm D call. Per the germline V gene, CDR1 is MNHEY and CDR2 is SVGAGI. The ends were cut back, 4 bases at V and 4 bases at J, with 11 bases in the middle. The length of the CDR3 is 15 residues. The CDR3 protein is CASSSLLPYNSPLHF. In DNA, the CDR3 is TGTGCCAGCAGTTCACTTTTACCTTATAATTCACCCCTCCACTTT.

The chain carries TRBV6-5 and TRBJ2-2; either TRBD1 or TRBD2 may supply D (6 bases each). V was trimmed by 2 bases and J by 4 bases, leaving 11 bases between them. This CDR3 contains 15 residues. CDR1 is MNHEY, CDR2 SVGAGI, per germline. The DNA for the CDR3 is TGTGCCAGCAGTTACGGGGGGCGCGGCACCGGGGAGCTGTTTTTT. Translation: CASSYGGRGTGELFF.

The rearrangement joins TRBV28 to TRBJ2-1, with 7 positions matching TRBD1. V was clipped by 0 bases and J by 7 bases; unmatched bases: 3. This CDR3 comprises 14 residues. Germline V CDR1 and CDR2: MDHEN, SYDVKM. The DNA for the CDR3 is TGTGCCAGCAGTTTATGGCGACAGGGAAATGAGCAGTTCTTC. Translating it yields CASSLWRQGNEQFF.

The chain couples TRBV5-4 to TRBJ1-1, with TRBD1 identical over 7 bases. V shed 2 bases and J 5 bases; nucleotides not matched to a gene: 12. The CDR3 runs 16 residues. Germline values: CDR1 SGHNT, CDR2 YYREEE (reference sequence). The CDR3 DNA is TGTGCCAGCAGCTTAGCGTATAGGGGGCCGGGAACTGAAGCTTTCTTT. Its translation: CASSLAYRGPGTEAFF.

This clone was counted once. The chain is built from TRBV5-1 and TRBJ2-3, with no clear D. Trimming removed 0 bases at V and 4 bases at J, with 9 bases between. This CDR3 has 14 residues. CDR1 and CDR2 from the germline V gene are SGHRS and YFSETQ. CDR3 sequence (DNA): TGCGCCAGCAGCTTGGGAAGGGAATCAGATACGCAGTATTTT. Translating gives CASSLGRESDTQYF.

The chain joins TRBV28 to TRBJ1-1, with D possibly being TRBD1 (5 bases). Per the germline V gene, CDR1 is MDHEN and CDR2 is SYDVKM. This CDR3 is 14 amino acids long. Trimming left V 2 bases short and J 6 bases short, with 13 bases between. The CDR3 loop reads CASSLRQLIPEAFF. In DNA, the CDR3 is TGTGCCAGCAGTTTACGACAGCTTATTCCTGAAGCTTTCTTT.

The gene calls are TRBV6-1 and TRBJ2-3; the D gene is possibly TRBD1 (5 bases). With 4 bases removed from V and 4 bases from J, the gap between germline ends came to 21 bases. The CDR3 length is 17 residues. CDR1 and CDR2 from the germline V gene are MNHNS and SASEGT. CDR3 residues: CASSAFSPRVTSDTQYF. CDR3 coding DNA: TGTGCCAGCAGTGCCTTTTCTCCCAGGGTCACTTCAGATACGCAGTATTTT.

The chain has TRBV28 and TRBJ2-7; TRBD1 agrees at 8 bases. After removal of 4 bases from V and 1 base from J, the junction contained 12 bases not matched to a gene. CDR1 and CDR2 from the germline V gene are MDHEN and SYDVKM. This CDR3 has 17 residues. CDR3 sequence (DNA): TGTGCCAGCAGTTCCCCCGACTGGACAGGGACATCCTACGAGCAGTACTTC. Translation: CASSSPDWTGTSYEQYF.

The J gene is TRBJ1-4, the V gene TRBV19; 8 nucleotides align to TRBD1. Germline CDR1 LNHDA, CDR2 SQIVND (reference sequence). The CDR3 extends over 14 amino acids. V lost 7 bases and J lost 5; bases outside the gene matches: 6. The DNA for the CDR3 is TGTGCCAGTACCTGGACAGGGTCGAATGAAAAACTGTTTTTT. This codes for CASTWTGSNEKLFF.

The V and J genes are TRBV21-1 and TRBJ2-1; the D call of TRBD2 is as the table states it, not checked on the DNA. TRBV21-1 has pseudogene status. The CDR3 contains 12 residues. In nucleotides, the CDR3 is TGTGCCAGCAGCAAAGAGCGGAGTGAGCAGTTCTTC. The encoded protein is CASSKERSEQFF.

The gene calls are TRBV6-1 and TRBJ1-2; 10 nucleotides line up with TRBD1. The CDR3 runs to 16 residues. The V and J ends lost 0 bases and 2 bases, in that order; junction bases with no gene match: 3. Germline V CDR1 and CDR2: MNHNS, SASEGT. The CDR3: CASSEAGQGGNYGYTF. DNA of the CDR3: TGTGCCAGCAGTGAAGCCGGACAGGGGGGAAACTATGGCTACACCTTC.

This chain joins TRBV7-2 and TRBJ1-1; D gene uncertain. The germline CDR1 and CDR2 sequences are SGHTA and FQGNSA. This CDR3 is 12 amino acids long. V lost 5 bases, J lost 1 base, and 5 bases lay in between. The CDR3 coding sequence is TGTGCCAGCAGCCGGGGGAACACTGAAGCTTTCTTT. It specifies CASSRGNTEAFF.

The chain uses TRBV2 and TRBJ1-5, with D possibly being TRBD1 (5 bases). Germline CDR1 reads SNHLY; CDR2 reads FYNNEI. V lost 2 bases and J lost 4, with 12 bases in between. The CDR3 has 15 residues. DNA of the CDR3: TGTGCCAGCAGTGAATCAGGGCTAATGAATCAGCCCCAGCATTTT. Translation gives CASSESGLMNQPQHF.

The CDR3 is CAAGNLNYGYTF. DNA for the CDR3: TGTGCCGCGGGGAACCTTAACTATGGCTACACCTTC. The V and J genes are TRBV6-6 and TRBJ1-2; D gene uncertain. V lost 11 bases and J lost 1, with 11 bases in between. The germline V gene has CDR1 MNHNY and CDR2 SVGAGI (reference sequence). The CDR3 totals 12 residues.

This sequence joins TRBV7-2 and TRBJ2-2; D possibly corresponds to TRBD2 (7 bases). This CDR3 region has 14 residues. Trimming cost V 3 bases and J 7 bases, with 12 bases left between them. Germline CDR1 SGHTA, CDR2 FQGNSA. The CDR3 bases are TGTGCCAGCAGCTTCCGGGGGGCAGTCGGGGAGCTGTTTTTT. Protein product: CASSFRGAVGELFF.

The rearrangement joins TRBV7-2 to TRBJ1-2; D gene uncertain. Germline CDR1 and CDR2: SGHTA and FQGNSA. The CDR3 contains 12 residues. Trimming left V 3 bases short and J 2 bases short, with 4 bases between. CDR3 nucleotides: TGTGCCAGCAGCTTTGGGAACTATGGCTACACCTTC. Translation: CASSFGNYGYTF.

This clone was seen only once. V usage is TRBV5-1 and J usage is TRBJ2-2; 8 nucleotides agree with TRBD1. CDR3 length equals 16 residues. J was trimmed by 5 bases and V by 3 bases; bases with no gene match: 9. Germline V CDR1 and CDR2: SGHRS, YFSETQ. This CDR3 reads CASSSRGQGGTGELFF. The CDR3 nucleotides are TGCGCCAGCAGCTCCCGCGGACAGGGTGGGACCGGGGAGCTGTTTTTT.

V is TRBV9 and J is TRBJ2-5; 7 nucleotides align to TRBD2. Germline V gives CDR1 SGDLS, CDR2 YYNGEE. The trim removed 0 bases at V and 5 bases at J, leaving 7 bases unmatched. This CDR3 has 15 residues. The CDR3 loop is CASSVGAGVPETQYF. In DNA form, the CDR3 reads TGTGCCAGCAGCGTAGGGGCGGGGGTCCCGGAGACCCAGTACTTC.

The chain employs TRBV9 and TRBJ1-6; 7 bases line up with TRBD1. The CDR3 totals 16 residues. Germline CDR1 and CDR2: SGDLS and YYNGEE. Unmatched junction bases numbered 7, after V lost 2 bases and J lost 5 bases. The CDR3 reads CASSVQDRHHNSPLHF. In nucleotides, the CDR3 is TGTGCCAGCAGCGTTCAGGACAGGCACCATAATTCACCCCTCCACTTT.

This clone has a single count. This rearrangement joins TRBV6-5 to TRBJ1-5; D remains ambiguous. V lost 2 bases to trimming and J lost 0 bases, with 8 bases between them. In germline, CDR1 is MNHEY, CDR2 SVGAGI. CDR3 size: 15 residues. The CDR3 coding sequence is TGTGCCAGCAGTTACGTTAAGGGTAGCAATCAGCCCCAGCATTTT. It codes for CASSYVKGSNQPQHF.

The CDR3 bases are TGTGCCAGCGGCGGGCAGAACACTGAAGCTTTCTTT. Protein: CASGGQNTEAFF. The rearrangement links TRBV2 to TRBJ1-1, with D unresolved. V was pared by 8 bases and J by 1 base, with 8 bases between. The length of the CDR3 is 12 residues. CDR1 is SNHLY and CDR2 is FYNNEI in the germline V gene.

CDR3 nucleotide sequence: TGTGCCAGCAGCTTAGGGACAATGGGCAATCAGCCCCAGCATTTT. This sequence encodes CASSLGTMGNQPQHF. The rearrangement links TRBV7-2 to TRBJ1-5; weak D call: TRBD1 (5 bases). Per the germline V gene, CDR1 is SGHTA and CDR2 is FQGNSA. The ends were cut back, 1 base at V and 2 bases at J, with 9 bases in the middle. The CDR3 has 15 amino acids.